This T cell receptor beta chain was found in a study of blood T cell repertoires in COVID-19. The protocol was immunoSEQ multiplex PCR, while the TCRdb copy is restricted to in-frame clones and leaves out a portion. This sample has 390,000 or so clones; roughly nine tenths occur once, and the top ten carry 1%. This clone was detected only once. CDR1 and CDR2 (germline): LNHDA, SQIVND (reference sequence). V gave up 3 bases and J gave up 0 bases, with 12 bases separating them. The CDR3 is 16 amino acids. This sequence originates from a man younger than 35 who had recovered from COVID-19. This chain joins TRBV19 and TRBJ1-5, with D uncertain. Sequencing was performed on PBMCs or T cells enriched from blood (not recorded which). The CDR3 region is CASSIRGINSNQPQHF. Written as DNA, the CDR3 is TGTGCCAGTAGTATTCGAGGCATTAATAGCAATCAGCCCCAGCATTTT.